The 7 T cell receptor beta chains below come from one sample, sequenced in a study of siplizumab effects on memory and regulatory T cells. Here immunoSEQ multiplex PCR was the method, and the copy in TCRdb shows in-frame clones only, minus some. The sample has roughly 97,000 clones, about 93% seen once. The sample was Tregs sorted from blood. The receptor source for this set is a human donor in good health.

The DNA for the CDR3 is TGCGCCAGCAGCAGAAGCATGAACACTGAAGCTTTCTTT. Amino acids: CASSRSMNTEAFF. V is TRBV5-1 and J is TRBJ1-1, with D uncertain. Trimming stripped 4 bases from V and 0 bases from J, with 7 bases between. Germline V gives CDR1 SGHRS, CDR2 YFSETQ. This CDR3 has 13 amino acids.

The chain uses TRBV6-1 and TRBJ1-2, with 7 nucleotides matching TRBD1. The germline CDR1 and CDR2 sequences are MNHNS and SASEGT. The CDR3 length is 15 residues. With V trimmed by 6 bases and J by 2 bases, 9 bases remained unmatched. For the CDR3, the DNA is TGTGCCAGCAGAGAATCGACAGGGCCAAACTATGGCTACACCTTC. It codes for CASRESTGPNYGYTF.

This chain uses TRBV5-1 with TRBJ2-7; TRBD1 matches 8 bases. Germline CDR1 is SGHRS and CDR2 is YFSETQ. Trimming cost V 3 bases and J 6 bases; bases outside gene matches: 8. The CDR3 length is 14 residues. The CDR3 nucleotides read TGCGCCAGCAGCTGGCAGGGGGCGGGCGGCGAGCAGTACTTC. It is translated as CASSWQGAGGEQYF.

This clone was observed a handful of times. V and J are TRBV15 and TRBJ2-6; no firm D call. This CDR3 region has 15 residues. V was pared by 3 bases and J by 2 bases, with 8 bases between. Germline CDR1 is LNHNV and CDR2 is YYDKDF (reference sequence). This chain's CDR3 is CATSSPIAGANVLTF. CDR3 coding DNA: TGTGCCACCAGCAGTCCGATAGCTGGGGCCAACGTCCTGACTTTC.

The chain uses TRBV15 and TRBJ1-2; D possibly corresponds to TRBD1 (6 bases). Germline lookup yields CDR1 LNHNV and CDR2 YYDKDF (reference sequence). The length of the CDR3 is 13 residues. The V end was cut by 1 base, the J end by 8 bases, with 11 bases between. The CDR3 nucleotides are TGTGCCACCAGCAGAGCAGGGGTAGAGGGCTACACCTTC. This gives the protein CATSRAGVEGYTF.

This chain links TRBV6-1 with TRBJ1-1; D gene unclear. The germline gives CDR1 MNHNS, CDR2 SASEGT. The CDR3 has 15 residues. V shed 0 bases and J shed 1 base, with 9 bases lying between them. The CDR3 protein is CASSEAGRWNTEAFF. The CDR3 bases are TGTGCCAGCAGTGAAGCAGGGAGGTGGAACACTGAAGCTTTCTTT.

CDR3 coding DNA: TGCGCCAGCAGCCTGGGACCCGGCTATCAGCCCCAGCATTTT. Translating gives CASSLGPGYQPQHF. This rearrangement joins TRBV4-1 to TRBJ1-5; D is perhaps TRBD1 (5 bases). Germline V gene lookup returns CDR1 MGHRA and CDR2 YSYEKL. The CDR3 has 14 residues. With 4 bases removed from V and 5 bases from J, the gap between germline ends came to 12 bases.